This T cell receptor beta chain was captured in a study of blood T cell repertoires in COVID-19. Across the study: The origin of the acute and convalescent COVID-19 samples was the United States, Italy and Spain.

The CDR3 length is 15 residues. Germline-derived CDR1 and CDR2 are LGHDT and YNNKEL (reference sequence). V was shortened by 2 bases and J by 3 bases, with 10 bases between the two germline ends. Data came from immunoSEQ multiplex PCR; TCRdb stores just in-frame clones and leaves some out. The repertoire has 55,000 to 75,000 clones, approximately 83% of them found once; the top ten carry about a tenth. Those enrolled in Seattle joined during active infection and were followed longitudinally afterward. The source is an older man with COVID-19, enrolled during active disease. Sequencing used peripheral blood. V and J are TRBV3-1 (or the pseudogene TRBV3-2) and TRBJ1-4; D gene uncertain. Written as DNA, the CDR3 is TGTGCCAGCAGCCAAATAGGCCAGGCTAATGAAAAACTGTTTTTT. Its protein product is CASSQIGQANEKLFF.